These T cell receptor beta chains were read from a single sample in a study of blood T cell repertoires in COVID-19. The assay was immunoSEQ multiplex PCR, and TCRdb's table has in-frame clones only and misses some. The top ten clones hold 2% to 3% of a sample with over 200,000 clones, about nine tenths of them seen once. What was sequenced was peripheral blood. The receptors derive from a man in his thirties or forties with COVID-19, enrolled during active disease. Each CDR3 is given with its conserved first and last residue. D genes are given only for firm matches. Rows may omit the clone size; those that give it use once, few, many or a size class.

clone_size,d_call,j_call,v_call,cdr3_aa,cdr3_nt
NA,NA,TRBJ2-3,TRBV7-3,CASSLAGSADTQYF,TGTGCCAGCAGCTTAGCAGGTTCAGCAGATACGCAGTATTTT
NA,NA,TRBJ1-1,TRBV11-2,CASSFGDTEAFF,TGTGCCAGCAGCTTCGGGGACACTGAAGCTTTCTTT
NA,TRBD2,TRBJ2-2,TRBV4-2,CASSQDRLAGSTGELFF,TGTGCCAGCAGCCAAGATCGGCTAGCGGGGTCAACCGGGGAGCTGTTTTTT
once,TRBD1,TRBJ1-4,TRBV6-1,CASSPGTGVIEKLFF,TGTGCCAGCAGTCCCGGGACAGGAGTTATTGAAAAACTGTTTTTT
NA,NA,TRBJ2-1,TRBV9,CASSVALAFDEQFF,TGTGCCAGCAGCGTAGCCCTAGCCTTCGATGAGCAGTTCTTC
NA,NA,TRBJ1-2,TRBV19,CASSRTAADYGYTF,TGTGCCAGTAGTCGGACAGCAGCGGACTATGGCTACACCTTC
once,TRBD1,TRBJ2-7,TRBV25-1,CASSDLGGWYEQYF,TGTGCCAGCAGTGATTTAGGGGGCTGGTACGAGCAGTACTTC
NA,NA,TRBJ1-2,TRBV28,CASSLLPPGDGYGYTF,TGTGCCAGCAGTTTATTACCCCCAGGGGACGGCTATGGCTACACCTTC
NA,NA,TRBJ1-3,TRBV29-1,CSVEVVRRRGNTIYF,TGCAGCGTTGAAGTTGTCAGGAGGCGGGGAAACACCATATATTTT
NA,TRBD1,TRBJ1-2,TRBV18,CASSHNRGPDYGYTF,TGTGCCAGCTCACACAACAGGGGGCCGGACTATGGCTACACCTTC
NA,TRBD1,TRBJ1-5,TRBV28,CASRLQGSQPQHF,TGTGCCAGCAGGCTACAGGGGTCGCAGCCCCAGCATTTT
NA,TRBD2,TRBJ2-7,TRBV28,CASSFAGGSSYEQYF,TGTGCCAGCAGTTTCGCGGGGGGCTCTTCCTACGAGCAGTACTTC
NA,NA,TRBJ2-1,TRBV7-2,CASSSPGEAYPNEQFF,TGTGCCAGCAGCTCACCCGGGGAGGCCTATCCCAATGAGCAGTTCTTC
once,TRBD2,TRBJ2-2,TRBV4-2,CASSQYGSSGGAGELFF,TGTGCCAGCAGCCAATACGGATCTAGCGGGGGGGCCGGGGAGCTGTTTTTT
NA,NA,TRBJ1-4,TRBV5-6,CASSLGMDSVANEKLFF,TGTGCCAGCAGCTTGGGGATGGACAGCGTGGCTAATGAAAAACTGTTTTTT
NA,NA,TRBJ1-1,TRBV19,CASSSGLSNTEAFF,TGTGCCAGTAGTAGTGGACTGAGTAACACTGAAGCTTTCTTT
NA,NA,TRBJ2-7,TRBV28,CASSLPRRSSAGRYDEQYF,TGTGCCAGCAGTTTACCCCGGCGATCGTCAGCAGGGCGTTACGACGAGCAGTACTTC
NA,TRBD1,TRBJ1-5,TRBV25-1,CASSPGTGGWQPQHF,TGTGCCAGCAGCCCCGGGACAGGGGGCTGGCAGCCCCAGCATTTT
NA,TRBD1,TRBJ1-1,TRBV5-6,CASSWGGTGPIEAFF,TGTGCCAGCAGCTGGGGCGGGACAGGGCCAATTGAAGCTTTCTTT
NA,TRBD1,TRBJ1-1,TRBV18,CASSPPRTGTGRTEAFF,TGTGCCAGCTCACCACCCCGGACCGGGACAGGGAGGACTGAAGCTTTCTTT
NA,TRBD2,TRBJ2-7,TRBV7-2,CASSHHGSGRDEQYF,TGTGCCAGCAGCCACCATGGAAGCGGGAGAGACGAGCAGTACTTC
NA,NA,TRBJ2-7,TRBV27,CASSRTGLSYEQYF,TGTGCCAGCAGCCGAACAGGTTTATCCTACGAGCAGTACTTC
once,NA,TRBJ1-2,TRBV2,CASSLATVFDYGYTF,TGTGCCAGCAGTTTGGCGACAGTATTCGACTATGGCTACACCTTC
NA,NA,TRBJ2-7,TRBV21-1,CASSESGQGSQYF,TGTGCCAGCAGCGAATCGGGACAGGGGTCCCAGTACTTC
NA,NA,TRBJ2-3,TRBV14,CASSPTGTTQYF,TGTGCCAGCAGCCCTACCGGGACAACGCAGTATTTT
NA,NA,TRBJ2-5,TRBV7-2,CASSLAGASQETQYF,TGTGCCAGCAGCTTAGCTGGGGCTAGCCAAGAGACCCAGTACTTC
NA,NA,TRBJ1-1,TRBV7-9,CASGPTDTEAFF,TGTGCCAGCGGGCCCACGGACACTGAAGCTTTCTTT
NA,NA,TRBJ1-5,TRBV3-1/TRBV3-2,CASSRLRGGDILSNQPQHF,TGTGCCAGCAGCCGCCTAAGGGGGGGAGACATCCTAAGCAATCAGCCCCAGCATTTT
NA,NA,TRBJ1-6,TRBV7-2,CASSPSRVGSLSPLHF,TGTGCCAGCAGCCCCTCCAGGGTGGGAAGTCTTTCACCCCTCCACTTT
NA,NA,TRBJ2-1,TRBV28,CASSLKLGVKIYNEQFF,TGTGCCAGCAGTTTAAAGTTAGGGGTCAAAATATACAATGAGCAGTTCTTC
NA,TRBD1,TRBJ2-7,TRBV5-1,CASSWTGQAYEQYF,TGCGCCAGCAGCTGGACAGGGCAGGCCTACGAGCAGTACTTC
NA,NA,TRBJ1-2,TRBV9,CASSVGESVYGYTF,TGTGCCAGCAGCGTAGGTGAGTCCGTCTATGGCTACACCTTC
NA,NA,TRBJ1-2,TRBV19,CASSISGGAPLEGYTF,TGTGCCAGTAGTATCAGTGGAGGGGCTCCCTTGGAGGGCTACACCTTC
NA,TRBD2,TRBJ2-7,TRBV7-2,CASSLASGGTYYEQYF,TGTGCCAGCAGCTTAGCTAGCGGGGGGACTTACTACGAGCAGTACTTC
NA,NA,TRBJ2-1,TRBV7-3,CASSLGGEQFF,TGTGCCAGCAGCTTAGGGGGGGAGCAGTTCTTC
NA,NA,TRBJ1-2,TRBV20-1,CSALADYGYTF,TGCAGTGCCTTGGCGGACTATGGCTACACCTTC